This TCR beta chain is from a study of blood T cell repertoires in COVID-19 (dated by TCRdb to the early 2020s). The study in broad terms: Samples covering the acute and convalescent phases of COVID-19 were provided by collaborators in the United States, Italy and Spain. The prospective study material was composed of cDNA or gDNA derived from T cells, B-cell-depleted T cells, or PBMCs. The dataset comprised deeply sampled blood TCRbeta repertoires from subjects exposed to, actively infected with, or recovered from COVID-19. The repertoires were made available in a free public database intended to serve as a resource for research on the immune response to SARS-CoV-2. The samples were drawn from the first 160 participants of the ongoing ImmuneRACE study and from about 1,200 subjects provided by 6 global collaborators. Nearly every sample came with metadata listing a de-identified subject ID, COVID-19 status, age in years and sex. Where available, HLA class I and class II types were obtained from metadata supplied by the sample provider rather than from assay-based typing.

Points on this clone: Its specific antigen is unknown. Within one base of it there is no much larger clone, and no base qualities were kept.

Beyond this particular receptor, the publication reports: The amount of clinical and demographic metadata varied by source and participant and was provided uncurated.

The immunoSEQ Assay, a bias-controlled multiplex PCR, was used to amplify TCRbeta CDR3 regions from genomic DNA. The original pipeline was this. The number of nucleated cells in each sample was estimated from the amplification of reference gene primers within the assay. To quantify the absolute abundance of each unique TCRbeta CDR3 rearrangement, sequence reads were collapsed and filtered. For each sample, productive Simpson clonality was calculated as the square root of Simpson's diversity index across productive rearrangements. TCRdb retrieved this table from immuneACCESS and kept in-frame rearrangements only. Not all clones are present; in checked studies, unresolved V genes account for under half, and no reason is known for the remainder. The V and J calls and clone size were taken over from that table, and D and trimming were inferred from the DNA. The sample profile shows under 200,000 clones; more than 70% of them were found once. The top ten clonotypes cover around an eighth of the sample.

The collaborating institutions used their own protocols to collect whole blood in K2EDTA tubes. For TCRbeta analysis, collaborators shipped samples as frozen whole blood, isolated PBMCs, or DNA extracted from either of those sample types. Taken from the germline V gene, the CDR1 and CDR2 loops are SGHRS and YFSETQ. There are 14 amino acids in the CDR3, from cysteine to phenylalanine inclusive. Of all the DNA, just the CDR3 is kept, 42 bases in frame from base 1. V is trimmed back by 0 bases and J by 1 base, and the junction contains 0 bases that no gene match accounts for. The rearrangement combines TRBV5-1 with TRBJ1-1, and TRBD1 aligns with 7 junction nucleotides. Specimen: peripheral blood. This clonotype originated in a man between 18 and 35 years old with active or convalescent COVID-19. CDR3 sequence: CASSLEGANTEAFF. The bases read TGCGCCAGCAGCTTGGAGGGGGCGAACACTGAAGCTTTCTTT.